Listed below are T cell receptor beta chains from one sample, sequenced in a study of T cell changes during pregnancy in multiple sclerosis. The method was immunoSEQ multiplex PCR; TCRdb's version includes in-frame clones alone and lacks a portion of them. The sample consists of tens of thousands of clones, 85% to 90% of them appearing once. Sequenced sample: peripheral blood from another person, used as feeder cells. The source of these receptors is a human donor whose cells served as feeder cells for cultures in a pregnancy study. CDR3s include the opening cysteine and the closing phenylalanine or tryptophan. A D gene is named only where the DNA matches it firmly. Size is stated for part of the rows, as once, few or many counts, or as a class when the clone is expanded.

>TRBV18|NA|once|TRBJ2-3
TGTGCCAGCTCACCGACCAGCACAGATACGCAGTATTTT
CASSPTSTDTQYF
>TRBV7-9|NA|NA|TRBJ2-3
TGTGCCAGCGATAGCGGAAGCACAGATACGCAGTATTTT
CASDSGSTDTQYF
>TRBV7-9|NA|NA|TRBJ1-1
TGTGCCAGCAGCCTCGAGGCGGGCGCTGAAGCTTTCTTT
CASSLEAGAEAFF
>TRBV27|NA|NA|TRBJ2-1
TGTGCCAGCAGTTTATTAAGAGGTGAGCAGTTCTTC
CASSLLRGEQFF
>TRBV5-6|TRBD2|once|TRBJ2-3
TGTGCCAGCAGCTCCACTAGCGGGGTTCCAGATACGCAGTATTTT
CASSSTSGVPDTQYF
>TRBV7-3|TRBD1|NA|TRBJ2-1
TGTGCCAGCAGCCCCGGGACAGGGCACAATGAGCAGTTCTTC
CASSPGTGHNEQFF
>TRBV4-1|TRBD2|once|TRBJ2-1
TGCGCCAGCAGCCAGCCTAGCGGGAGCTACAATGAGCAGTTCTTC
CASSQPSGSYNEQFF
>TRBV5-4|NA|NA|TRBJ2-5
TGTGCCAGCAGCGTCCAAGAGACCCAGTACTTC
CASSVQETQYF
>TRBV9|TRBD2|NA|TRBJ2-1
TGTGCCAGCAGGCCATCTAGCGGGAGGAGCGATGAGCAGTTCTTC
CASRPSSGRSDEQFF
>TRBV30|NA|NA|TRBJ2-4
TGTGCCTGGAGCCCCCTGGCCAAAAACATTCAGTACTTC
CAWSPLAKNIQYF
>TRBV28|NA|NA|TRBJ1-1
TGTGCCAGCAGTTTGAGGAACACTGAAGCTTTCTTT
CASSLRNTEAFF
>TRBV19|TRBD2|NA|TRBJ2-2
TGTGCCAGTAGCCGGGCCGGCGGGAGGGCCACCGGGGAGCTGTTTTTT
CASSRAGGRATGELFF
>TRBV19|TRBD1|NA|TRBJ2-3
TGTGCCAGTAGTACCGATCGAGGGGGCGGCACAGATACGCAGTATTTT
CASSTDRGGGTDTQYF
>TRBV25-1|NA|NA|TRBJ2-7
TGTGCCAGCAGTGAATATGAACAGCTAGTTGAGCAGTACTTC
CASSEYEQLVEQYF
>TRBV5-1|NA|few|TRBJ1-2
TGCGCCAGCAGCTTGACAGGGTATCCTGGCTACACCTTC
CASSLTGYPGYTF
>TRBV9|TRBD1|once|TRBJ1-6
TGTGCCAGCAGCGTAGAAACAGGGGATTCACCCCTCCACTTT
CASSVETGDSPLHF
>TRBV20-1|NA|NA|TRBJ2-2
TGCAGTGCCTTGGGCACCGGGGAGCTGTTTTTT
CSALGTGELFF
>TRBV7-3|NA|NA|TRBJ1-5
TGTGCCAGCAGCTTAGACGGAAATCAGCCCCAGCATTTT
CASSLDGNQPQHF
>TRBV25-1|NA|NA|TRBJ2-5
TGTGCCAGCAGTGGCCCGACGGAGACCCAGTACTTC
CASSGPTETQYF
>TRBV4-1|TRBD2|once|TRBJ2-5
TGCGCCAGCAGCCAGAGCGGGGGGGCCTGGGAGACCCAGTACTTC
CASSQSGGAWETQYF
>TRBV15|TRBD1|NA|TRBJ2-3
TGTGCCACGGCTCTAATCGGGACAGGTCTGGCTGACGGCACAGATACGCAGTATTTT
CATALIGTGLADGTDTQYF
>TRBV28|NA|NA|TRBJ2-7
TGTGCCAGCAGTTTATTGGGGAACGAGCAGTACTTC
CASSLLGNEQYF
>TRBV5-1|NA|NA|TRBJ1-2
TGCGCCAGCAGCTTGCAAGGGACACTTACTGGCTACACCTTC
CASSLQGTLTGYTF